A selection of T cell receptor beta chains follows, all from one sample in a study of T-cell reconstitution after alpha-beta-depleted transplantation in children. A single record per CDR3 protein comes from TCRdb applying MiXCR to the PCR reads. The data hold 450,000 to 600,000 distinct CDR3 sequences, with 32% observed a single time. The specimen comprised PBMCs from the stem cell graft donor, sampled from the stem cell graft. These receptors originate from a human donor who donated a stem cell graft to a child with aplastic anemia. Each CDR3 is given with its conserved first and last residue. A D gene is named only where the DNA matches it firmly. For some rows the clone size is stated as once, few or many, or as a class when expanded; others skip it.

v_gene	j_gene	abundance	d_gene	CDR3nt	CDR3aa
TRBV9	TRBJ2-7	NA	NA	TGTGCCAGCAGCGCCGGGGCGGGGGCGGTCTACGAGCAGTACTTC	CASSAGAGAVYEQYF
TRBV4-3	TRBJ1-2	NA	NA	TGCGCCAGCAGCCAAGGTCCAGAACGGGACTATGGCTACACCTTC	CASSQGPERDYGYTF
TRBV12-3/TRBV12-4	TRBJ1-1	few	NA	TGTGCCAGCAAAACAGGGTCCCAAATGAACACTGAAGCTTTCTTT	CASKTGSQMNTEAFF
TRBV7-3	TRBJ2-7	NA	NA	TGTGCCAGCAGCCCTCAGGGGAACTACGAGCAGTACTTC	CASSPQGNYEQYF
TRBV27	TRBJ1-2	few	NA	TGTGCCAGCAGCCTGCGGTCACAATCCGGCGGCTACACCTTC	CASSLRSQSGGYTF
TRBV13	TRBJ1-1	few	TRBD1	TGTGCCAGCAGCTCCAACGCAAGGGGGCCCACTGAAGCTTTCTTT	CASSSNARGPTEAFF
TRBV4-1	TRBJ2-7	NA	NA	TGCGCCAGCAGCCTCCAACAGGAACACTCCTACGAGCAGTACTTC	CASSLQQEHSYEQYF
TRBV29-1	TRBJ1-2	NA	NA	TGCAGCGTCGAGGAGGGGAGGAACGTTGGCTACACCTTC	CSVEEGRNVGYTF
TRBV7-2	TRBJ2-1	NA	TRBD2	TGTGCCAGCAGCTTAGCTGGCGGGAGAGTAAATGAGCAGTTCTTC	CASSLAGGRVNEQFF
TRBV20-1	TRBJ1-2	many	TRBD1	TGCAGTGCCGCAGGGGGCGGGAACTATGGCTACACCTTC	CSAAGGGNYGYTF
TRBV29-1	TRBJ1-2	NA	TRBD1	TGCAGCGTTGGGGGACAGGGAGATGACTATGGCTACACCTTC	CSVGGQGDDYGYTF
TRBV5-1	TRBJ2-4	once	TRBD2	TGCGCCAGCAGCTTGGATGGACTAGCGGAAAACATTCAGTACTTC	CASSLDGLAENIQYF
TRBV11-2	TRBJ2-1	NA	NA	TGTGCCAGCAGCCCCGCGTGGGGACCAACTTCCTACAATGAGCAGTTCTTC	CASSPAWGPTSYNEQFF
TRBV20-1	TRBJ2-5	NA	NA	TGCAGTGCTAGAGATCTAACTAGCCCACAAGAGACCCAGTACTTC	CSARDLTSPQETQYF
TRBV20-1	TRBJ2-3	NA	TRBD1	TGCAGTGCTAGATCATCAAGAGGGACAGGGGTGGAAGCTCGCACAGATACGCAGTATTTT	CSARSSRGTGVEARTDTQYF
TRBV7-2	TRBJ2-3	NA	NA	TGTGCCAGCAGCTTAGCGCGAGGGGGGGTTCCAGATACGCAGTATTTT	CASSLARGGVPDTQYF
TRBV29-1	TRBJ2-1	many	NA	TGCAGCGTTGAAGCCGCTGGACCGGTTGTAGTCGGGCAGTTCTTC	CSVEAAGPVVVGQFF
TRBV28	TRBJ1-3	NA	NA	TGTGCCAGCAGCCCACCACAGGGTTGGTCTGGAAACACCATATATTTT	CASSPPQGWSGNTIYF
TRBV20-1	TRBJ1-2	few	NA	TGCAGTGCCAGAGCAGGGGCTGGTGGCTACACCTTC	CSARAGAGGYTF
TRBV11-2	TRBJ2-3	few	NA	TGTGCCAGCAGCTTAGAGCGGGCCGCAGATACGCAGTATTTT	CASSLERAADTQYF
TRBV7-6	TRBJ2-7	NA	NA	TGTGCCAGCAGCTCACACGGAGGGTCCACTAACGAGCAGTACTTC	CASSSHGGSTNEQYF
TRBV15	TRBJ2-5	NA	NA	TGTGCCACCAGCAGAGATCGGGATAGCGGATCTATACAAGAGACCCAGTACTTC	CATSRDRDSGSIQETQYF
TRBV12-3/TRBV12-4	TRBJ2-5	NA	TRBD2	TGTGCCAGCAGTTTGCTCGGGCGGGAGGGCCTCGGGGAGACCCAGTACTTC	CASSLLGREGLGETQYF
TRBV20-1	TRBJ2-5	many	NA	TGCAGTGCCCCGAGCAGGGTCGGCGAGACCCAGTACTTC	CSAPSRVGETQYF